This T cell receptor (beta chain) was found in a study of shared clonotypes between healthy human individuals. Study results and limitations: Generally, estimated richness proved larger in naive subsets than it did in memory subsets. Researchers sampled only blood; tissue repertoires likely differ. In four donors, around 5% of naive CD4 clonotypes appeared in common.

As concerns this clone: The antigen remains unidentified.

A 200 ng quantity of DNA, 30,000 to 35,000 T cell genomes, went into the sorted-subset replicate PCRs. Assay: immunoSEQ multiplex PCR; the TCRdb copy retains only in-frame clones and omits some. The table lists around 2.5 million clones, roughly 93% of them singletons, with roughly 0.39% in the top ten. Sequenced: naive CD4+ T cells from PBMCs. Subset specified: CD45RA+ positively selected. The sequence was obtained from a man between 18 and 29 years old in good health. Some clones in this sample may be carry-over from other donors' samples.

The CDR3 is CASSQGAKLAPEETQYF. In nucleotides, the CDR3 is TGTGCCAGCAGCCAAGGGGCAAAACTAGCGCCCGAAGAGACCCAGTACTTC. V is TRBV16 and J is TRBJ2-5; the match to TRBD2 covers 7 bases. The germline V gene encodes CDR1 KGHSY and CDR2 FQNENV. The junction had 12 bases not matched to a gene; V was cut back by 2 bases and J by 3 bases. The CDR3 runs to 17 residues. The variable domain in full, completed from reference TRBV16 and TRBJ2-5, reads GEEVAQTPKHLVRGEGQKAKLYCAPIKGHSYVFWYQQVLKNEFKFLISFQNENVFDETGMPKERFSAKCLPNSPCSLEIQATKLEDSAVYFCASSQGAKLAPEETQYFGPGTRLLVL.